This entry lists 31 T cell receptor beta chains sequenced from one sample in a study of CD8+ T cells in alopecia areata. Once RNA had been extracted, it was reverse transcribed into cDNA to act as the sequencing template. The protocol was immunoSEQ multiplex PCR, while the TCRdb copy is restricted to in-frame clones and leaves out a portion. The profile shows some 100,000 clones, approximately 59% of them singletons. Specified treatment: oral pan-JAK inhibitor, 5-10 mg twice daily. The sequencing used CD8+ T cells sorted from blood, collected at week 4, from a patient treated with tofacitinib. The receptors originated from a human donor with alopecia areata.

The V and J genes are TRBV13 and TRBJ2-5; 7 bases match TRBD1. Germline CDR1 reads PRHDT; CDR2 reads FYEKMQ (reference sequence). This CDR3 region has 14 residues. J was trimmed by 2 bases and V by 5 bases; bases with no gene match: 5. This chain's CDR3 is CASSPDREQETQYF. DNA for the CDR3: TGTGCCAGCAGCCCCGACAGGGAGCAAGAGACCCAGTACTTC.

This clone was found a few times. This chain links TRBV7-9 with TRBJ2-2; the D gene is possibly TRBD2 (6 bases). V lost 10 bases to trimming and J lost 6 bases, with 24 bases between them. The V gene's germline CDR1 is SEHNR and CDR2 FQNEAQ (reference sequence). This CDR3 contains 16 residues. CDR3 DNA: TGTGCCACGTCAAACCGGGAGTTCCGGGGAGCCGGGGAGCTGTTTTTT. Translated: CATSNREFRGAGELFF. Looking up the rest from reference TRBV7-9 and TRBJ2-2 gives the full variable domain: DTGVSQNPRHKITKRGQNVTFRCDPISEHNRLYWYRQTLGQGPEFLTYFQNEAQLEKSRLLSDRFSAERPKGSFSTLEIQRTEQGDSAMYLCATSNREFRGAGELFFGEGSRLTVL.

As DNA, the CDR3 is TGTGCCAGCAGTTACCTGGGGGCCTACGAGCAGTACTTC. It specifies CASSYLGAYEQYF. The chain joins TRBV6-6 to TRBJ2-7; possibly TRBD1 or TRBD2 for D (5 bases each). Germline loops: CDR1 MNHNY, CDR2 SVGAGI (reference sequence). The CDR3 is 13 amino acids. Trimming took 2 bases from V and 2 from J, leaving 7 bases between them.

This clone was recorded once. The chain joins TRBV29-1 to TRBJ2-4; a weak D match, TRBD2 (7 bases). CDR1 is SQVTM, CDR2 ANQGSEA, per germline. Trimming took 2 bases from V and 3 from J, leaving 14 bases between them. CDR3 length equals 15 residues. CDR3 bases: TGCAGCGTTGAATATTGGGGAGGGGGCAAAAACATTCAGTACTTC. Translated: CSVEYWGGGKNIQYF.

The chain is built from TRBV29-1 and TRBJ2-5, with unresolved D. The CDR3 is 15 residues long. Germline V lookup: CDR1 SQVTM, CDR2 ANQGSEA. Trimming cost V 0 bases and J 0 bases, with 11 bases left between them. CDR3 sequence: CSVEDLHAYQETQYF. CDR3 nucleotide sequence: TGCAGCGTTGAAGATCTTCATGCGTACCAAGAGACCCAGTACTTC.

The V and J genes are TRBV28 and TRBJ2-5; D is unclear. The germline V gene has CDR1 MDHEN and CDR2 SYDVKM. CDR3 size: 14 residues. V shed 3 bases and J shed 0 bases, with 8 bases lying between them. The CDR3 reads CASSLETNQETQYF. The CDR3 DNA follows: TGTGCCAGCAGTTTGGAGACAAACCAAGAGACCCAGTACTTC. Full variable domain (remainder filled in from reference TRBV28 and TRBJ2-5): DVKVTQSSRYLVKRTGEKVFLECVQDMDHENMFWYRQDPGLGLRLIYFSYDVKMKEKGDIPEGYSVSREKKERFSLILESASTNQTSMYLCASSLETNQETQYFGPGTRLLVL.

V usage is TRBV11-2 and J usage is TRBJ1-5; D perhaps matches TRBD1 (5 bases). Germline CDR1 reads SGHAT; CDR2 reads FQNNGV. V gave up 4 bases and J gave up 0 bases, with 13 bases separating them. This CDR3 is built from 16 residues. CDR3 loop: CASSSRQLHSNQPQHF. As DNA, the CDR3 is TGTGCCAGCAGCTCCCGACAGCTCCATAGCAATCAGCCCCAGCATTTT.

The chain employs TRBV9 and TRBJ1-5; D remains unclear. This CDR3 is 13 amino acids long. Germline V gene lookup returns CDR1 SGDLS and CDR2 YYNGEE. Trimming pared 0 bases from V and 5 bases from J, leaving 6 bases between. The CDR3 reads CASSVGGHQPQHF. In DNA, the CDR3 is TGTGCCAGCAGCGTAGGGGGTCATCAGCCCCAGCATTTT.

CDR3 protein: CAWSPPGLAGGHEQFF. The DNA for the CDR3 is TGTGCCTGGAGTCCCCCCGGACTAGCGGGGGGGCATGAGCAGTTCTTC. The chain employs TRBV30 and TRBJ2-1; 15 bases align to TRBD2. Trimming removed 2 bases from V and 8 bases from J; junction bases left unmatched: 7. Germline CDR1 and CDR2: GTSNPN and SVGIG (reference sequence). The CDR3 extends over 16 amino acids.

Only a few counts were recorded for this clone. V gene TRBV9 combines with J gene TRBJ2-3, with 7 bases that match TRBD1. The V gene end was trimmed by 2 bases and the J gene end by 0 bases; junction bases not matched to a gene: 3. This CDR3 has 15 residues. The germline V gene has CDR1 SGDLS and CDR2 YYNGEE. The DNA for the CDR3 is TGTGCCAGCAGCGTGGAACAGGGGAGCACAGATACGCAGTATTTT. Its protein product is CASSVEQGSTDTQYF.

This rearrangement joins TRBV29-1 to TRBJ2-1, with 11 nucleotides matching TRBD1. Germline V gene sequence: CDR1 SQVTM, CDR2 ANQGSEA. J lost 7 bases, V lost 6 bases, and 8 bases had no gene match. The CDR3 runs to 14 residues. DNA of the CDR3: TGCAGCGTACAAACCGGGACAGGGGGAAATGAGCAGTTCTTC. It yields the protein CSVQTGTGGNEQFF.

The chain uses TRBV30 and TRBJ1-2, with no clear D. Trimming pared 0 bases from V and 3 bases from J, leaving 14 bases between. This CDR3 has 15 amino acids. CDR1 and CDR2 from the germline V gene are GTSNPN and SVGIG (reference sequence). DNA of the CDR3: TGTGCCTGGAGTGTATCCCCTAAAGAACACTATGGCTACACCTTC. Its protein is CAWSVSPKEHYGYTF.

As DNA, the CDR3 is TGTGCCTGGAGTATCGGGACAGTGGCCTACGAGCAGTACTTC. It yields the protein CAWSIGTVAYEQYF. The chain links TRBV30 to TRBJ2-7; TRBD1 aligns across 7 bases. Germline V gene sequence: CDR1 GTSNPN, CDR2 SVGIG (reference sequence). The CDR3 spans 14 residues. V was clipped by 2 bases and J by 2 bases; unmatched bases: 6.

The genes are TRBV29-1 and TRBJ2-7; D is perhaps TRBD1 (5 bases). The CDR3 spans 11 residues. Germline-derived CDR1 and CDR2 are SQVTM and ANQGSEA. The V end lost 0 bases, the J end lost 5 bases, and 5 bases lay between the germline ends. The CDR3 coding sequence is TGCAGCGTTGAAGAGGGGCACGAGCAGTACTTC. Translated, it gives CSVEEGHEQYF.

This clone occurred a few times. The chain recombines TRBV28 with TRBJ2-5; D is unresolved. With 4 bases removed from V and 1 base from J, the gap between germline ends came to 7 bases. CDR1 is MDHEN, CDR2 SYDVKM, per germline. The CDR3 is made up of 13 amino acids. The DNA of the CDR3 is TGTGCCAGCAGTTACAGCCTCCAAGAGACCCAGTACTTC. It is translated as CASSYSLQETQYF.

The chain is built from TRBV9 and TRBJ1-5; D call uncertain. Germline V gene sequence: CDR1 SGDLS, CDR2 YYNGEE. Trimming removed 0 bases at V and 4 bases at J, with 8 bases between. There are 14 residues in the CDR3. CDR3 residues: CASSVGWGNQPQHF. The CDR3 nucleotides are TGTGCCAGCAGCGTAGGGTGGGGTAATCAGCCCCAGCATTTT.

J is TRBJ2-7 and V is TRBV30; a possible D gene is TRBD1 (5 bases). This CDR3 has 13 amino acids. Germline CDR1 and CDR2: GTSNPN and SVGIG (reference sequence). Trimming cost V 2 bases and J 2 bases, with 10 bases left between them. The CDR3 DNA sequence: TGTGCCTGGAGTTTCATAGGGGCCTACGAGCAGTACTTC. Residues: CAWSFIGAYEQYF.

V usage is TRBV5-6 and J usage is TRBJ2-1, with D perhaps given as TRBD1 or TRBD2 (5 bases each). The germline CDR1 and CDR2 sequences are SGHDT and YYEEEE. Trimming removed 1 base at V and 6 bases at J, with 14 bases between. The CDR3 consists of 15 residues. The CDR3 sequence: CASSLSGAEINEQFF. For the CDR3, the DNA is TGTGCCAGCAGCTTGTCCGGGGCCGAAATCAATGAGCAGTTCTTC.

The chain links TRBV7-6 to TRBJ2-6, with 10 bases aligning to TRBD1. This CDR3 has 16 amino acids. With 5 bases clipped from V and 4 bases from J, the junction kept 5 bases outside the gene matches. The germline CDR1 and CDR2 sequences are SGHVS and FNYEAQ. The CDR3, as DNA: TGTGCCAGCAGCCCGGGACAGGGGTTCGGGGCCAACGTCCTGACTTTC. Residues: CASSPGQGFGANVLTF.

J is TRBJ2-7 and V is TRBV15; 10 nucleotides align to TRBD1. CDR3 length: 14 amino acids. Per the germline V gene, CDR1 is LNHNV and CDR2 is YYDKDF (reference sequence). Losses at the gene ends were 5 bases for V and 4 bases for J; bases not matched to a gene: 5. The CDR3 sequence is CATSETGGGYEQYF. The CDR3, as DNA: TGTGCCACCAGCGAGACAGGGGGCGGTTACGAGCAGTACTTC. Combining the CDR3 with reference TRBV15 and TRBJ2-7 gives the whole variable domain DAMVIQNPRYQVTQFGKPVTLSCSQTLNHNVMYWYQQKSSQAPKLLFHYYDKDFNNEADTPDNFQSRRPNTSFCFLDIRSPGLGDTAMYLCATSETGGGYEQYFGPGTRLTVT.

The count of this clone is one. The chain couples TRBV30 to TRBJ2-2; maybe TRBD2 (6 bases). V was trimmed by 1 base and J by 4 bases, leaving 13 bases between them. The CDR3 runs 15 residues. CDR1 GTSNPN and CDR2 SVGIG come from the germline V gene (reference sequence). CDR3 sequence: CAWSDAGLGTGELFF. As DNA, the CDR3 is TGTGCCTGGAGTGATGCGGGGCTGGGCACCGGGGAGCTGTTTTTT.

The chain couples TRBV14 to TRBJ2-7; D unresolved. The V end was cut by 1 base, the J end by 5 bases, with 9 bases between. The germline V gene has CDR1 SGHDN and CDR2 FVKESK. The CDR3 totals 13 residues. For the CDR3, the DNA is TGTGCCAGCAGCCAAGTGGGTCCCGACGAGCAGTACTTC. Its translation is CASSQVGPDEQYF.

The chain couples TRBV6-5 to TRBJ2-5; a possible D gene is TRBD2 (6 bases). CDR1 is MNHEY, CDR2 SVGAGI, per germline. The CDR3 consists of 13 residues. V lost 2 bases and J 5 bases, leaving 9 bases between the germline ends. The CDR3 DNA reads TGTGCCAGCAGTTACGACCGGGGGGAGACCCAGTACTTC. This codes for CASSYDRGETQYF.

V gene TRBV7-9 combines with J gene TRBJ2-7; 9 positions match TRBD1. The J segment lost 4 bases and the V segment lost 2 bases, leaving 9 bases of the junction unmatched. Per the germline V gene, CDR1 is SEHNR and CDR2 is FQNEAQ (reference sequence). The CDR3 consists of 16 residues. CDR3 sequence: CASSLMTGQGMYEQYF. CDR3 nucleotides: TGTGCCAGCAGCTTAATGACAGGACAGGGGATGTACGAGCAGTACTTC.

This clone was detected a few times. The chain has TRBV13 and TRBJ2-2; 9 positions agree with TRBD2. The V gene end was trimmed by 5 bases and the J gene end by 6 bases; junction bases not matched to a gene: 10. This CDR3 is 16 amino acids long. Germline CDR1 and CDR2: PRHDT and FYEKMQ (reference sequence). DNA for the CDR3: TGTGCCAGCAGCCAGAACTCCGGGACTAGCCCCGGGGAGCTGTTTTTT. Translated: CASSQNSGTSPGELFF.

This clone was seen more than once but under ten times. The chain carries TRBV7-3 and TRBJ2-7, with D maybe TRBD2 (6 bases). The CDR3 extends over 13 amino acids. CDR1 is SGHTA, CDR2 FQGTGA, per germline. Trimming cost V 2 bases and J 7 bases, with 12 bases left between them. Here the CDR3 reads CASSLGGEDEQYF. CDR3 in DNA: TGTGCCAGCAGCTTAGGAGGGGAGGATGAGCAGTACTTC.

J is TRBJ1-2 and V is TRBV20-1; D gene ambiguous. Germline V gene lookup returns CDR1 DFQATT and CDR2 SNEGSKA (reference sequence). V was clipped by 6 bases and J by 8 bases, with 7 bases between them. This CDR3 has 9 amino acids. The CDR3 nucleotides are TGCAGTGCCTCGGGGGGCTACACCTTC. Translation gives CSASGGYTF.

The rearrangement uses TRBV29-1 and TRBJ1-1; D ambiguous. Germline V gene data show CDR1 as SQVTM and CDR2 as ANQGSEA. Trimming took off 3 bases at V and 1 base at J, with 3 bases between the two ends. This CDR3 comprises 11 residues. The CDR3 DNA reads TGCAGCGTTGAGGCGAACACTGAAGCTTTCTTT. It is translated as CSVEANTEAFF.

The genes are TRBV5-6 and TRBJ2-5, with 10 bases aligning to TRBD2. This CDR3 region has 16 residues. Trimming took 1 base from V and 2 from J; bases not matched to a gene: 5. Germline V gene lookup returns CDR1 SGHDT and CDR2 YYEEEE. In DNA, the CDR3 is TGTGCCAGCAGCTTGTTAGCGGGGGGCGCTCAAGAGACCCAGTACTTC. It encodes CASSLLAGGAQETQYF. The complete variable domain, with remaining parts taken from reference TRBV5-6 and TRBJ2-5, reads DAGVTQSPTHLIKTRGQQVTLRCSPKSGHDTVSWYQQALGQGPQFIFQYYEEEERQRGNFPDRFSGHQFPNYSSELNVNALLLGDSALYLCASSLLAGGAQETQYFGPGTRLLVL.

The CDR3 protein is CASSLMTGANYGYTF. The CDR3 DNA reads as TGTGCCAGCAGCTTGATGACGGGAGCTAACTATGGCTACACCTTC. The J gene is TRBJ1-2, the V gene TRBV5-4, with no clear D. This CDR3 contains 15 residues. V was shortened by 1 base and J by 0 bases, with 10 bases between the two germline ends. Germline V CDR1 and CDR2: SGHNT, YYREEE (reference sequence).

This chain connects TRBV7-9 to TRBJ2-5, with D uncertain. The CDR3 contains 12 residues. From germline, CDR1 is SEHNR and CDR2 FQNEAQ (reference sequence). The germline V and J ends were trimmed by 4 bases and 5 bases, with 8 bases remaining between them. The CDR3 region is CASSSPVETQYF. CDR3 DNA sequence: TGTGCCAGCAGCTCCCCCGTTGAGACCCAGTACTTC.